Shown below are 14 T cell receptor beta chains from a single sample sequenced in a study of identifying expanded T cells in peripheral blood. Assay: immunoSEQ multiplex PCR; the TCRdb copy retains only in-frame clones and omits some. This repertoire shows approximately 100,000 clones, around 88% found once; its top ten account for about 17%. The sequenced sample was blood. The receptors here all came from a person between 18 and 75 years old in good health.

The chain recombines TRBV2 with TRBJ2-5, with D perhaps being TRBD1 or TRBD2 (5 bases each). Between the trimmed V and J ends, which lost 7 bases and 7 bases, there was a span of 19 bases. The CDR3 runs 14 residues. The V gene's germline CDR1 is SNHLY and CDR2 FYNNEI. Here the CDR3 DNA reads TGTGCCAGCAATACCGGGACCTCCGGCGGGACCCAGTACTTC. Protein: CASNTGTSGGTQYF. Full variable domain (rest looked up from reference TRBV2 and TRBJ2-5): EPEVTQTPSHQVTQMGQEVILRCVPISNHLYFYWYRQILGQKVEFLVSFYNNEISEKSEIFDDQFSVERPDGSNFTLKIRSTKLEDSAMYFCASNTGTSGGTQYFGPGTRLLVL.

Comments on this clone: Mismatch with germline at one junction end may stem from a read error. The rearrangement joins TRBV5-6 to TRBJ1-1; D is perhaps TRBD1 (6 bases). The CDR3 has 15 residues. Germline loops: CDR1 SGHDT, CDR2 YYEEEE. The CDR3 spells CASSLGWGQNTEAFF. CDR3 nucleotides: TGTGCCAGCAGTTTGGGGTGGGGACAGAACACTGAAGCTTTCTTT.

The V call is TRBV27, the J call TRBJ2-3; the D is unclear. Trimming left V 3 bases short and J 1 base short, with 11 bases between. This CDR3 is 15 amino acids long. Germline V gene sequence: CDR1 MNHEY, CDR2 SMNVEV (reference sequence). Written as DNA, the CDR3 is TGTGCCAGCAGTTTTCTACCGAGCGGCACAGATACGCAGTATTTT. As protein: CASSFLPSGTDTQYF.

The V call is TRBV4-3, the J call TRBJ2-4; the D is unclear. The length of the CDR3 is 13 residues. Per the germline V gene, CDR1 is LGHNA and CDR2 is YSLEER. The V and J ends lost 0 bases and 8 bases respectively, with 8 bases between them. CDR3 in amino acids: CASSQEAGHIQYF. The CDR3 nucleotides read TGCGCCAGCAGCCAAGAGGCCGGGCACATTCAGTACTTC.

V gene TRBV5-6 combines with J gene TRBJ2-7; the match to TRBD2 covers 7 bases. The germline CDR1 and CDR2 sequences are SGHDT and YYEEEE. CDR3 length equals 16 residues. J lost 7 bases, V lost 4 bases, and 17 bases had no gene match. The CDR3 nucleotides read TGTGCCAGCAGCCCCGGCGGGGGACGATCCTTCTGGGAGCAGTACTTC. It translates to CASSPGGGRSFWEQYF.

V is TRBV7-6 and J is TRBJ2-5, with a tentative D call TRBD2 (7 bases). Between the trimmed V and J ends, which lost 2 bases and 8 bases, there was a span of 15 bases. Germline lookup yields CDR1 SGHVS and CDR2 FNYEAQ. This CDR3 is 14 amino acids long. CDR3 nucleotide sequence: TGTGCCAGCAGCTTAACCGACGGGGGGCGCACCCAGTACTTC. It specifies CASSLTDGGRTQYF.

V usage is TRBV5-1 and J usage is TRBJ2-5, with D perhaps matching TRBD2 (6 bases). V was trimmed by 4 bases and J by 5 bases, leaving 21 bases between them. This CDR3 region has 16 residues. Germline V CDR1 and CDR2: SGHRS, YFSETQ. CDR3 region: CASSPGLGGTRETQYF. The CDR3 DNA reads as TGCGCCAGCAGCCCGGGCCTTGGGGGGACGAGGGAGACCCAGTACTTC.

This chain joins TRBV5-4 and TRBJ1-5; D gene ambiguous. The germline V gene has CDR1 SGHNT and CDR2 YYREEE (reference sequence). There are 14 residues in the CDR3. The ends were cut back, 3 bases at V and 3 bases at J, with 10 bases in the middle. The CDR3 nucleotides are TGTGCCAGCAGCTATGGGGTTAACAATCAGCCCCAGCATTTT. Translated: CASSYGVNNQPQHF.

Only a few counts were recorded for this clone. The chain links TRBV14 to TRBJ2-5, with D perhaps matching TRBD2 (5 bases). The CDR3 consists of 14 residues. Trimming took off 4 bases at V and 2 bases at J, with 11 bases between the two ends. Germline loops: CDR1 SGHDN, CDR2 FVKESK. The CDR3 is CASSPWTGQETQYF. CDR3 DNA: TGTGCCAGCAGCCCATGGACGGGACAAGAGACCCAGTACTTC.

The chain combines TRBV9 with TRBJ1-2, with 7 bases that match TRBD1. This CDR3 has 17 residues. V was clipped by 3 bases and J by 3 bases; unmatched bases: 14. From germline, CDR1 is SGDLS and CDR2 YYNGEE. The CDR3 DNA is TGTGCCAGCAGCGATCAATTAACGACAGGGCAGCACTATGGCTACACCTTC. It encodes CASSDQLTTGQHYGYTF.

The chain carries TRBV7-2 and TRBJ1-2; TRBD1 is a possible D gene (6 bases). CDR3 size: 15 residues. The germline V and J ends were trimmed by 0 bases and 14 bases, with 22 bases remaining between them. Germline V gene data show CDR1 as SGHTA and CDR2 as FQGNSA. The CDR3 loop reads CASSLAPGAEEARTF. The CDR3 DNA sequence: TGTGCCAGCAGCTTAGCGCCAGGGGCTGAAGAGGCGAGGACCTTC.

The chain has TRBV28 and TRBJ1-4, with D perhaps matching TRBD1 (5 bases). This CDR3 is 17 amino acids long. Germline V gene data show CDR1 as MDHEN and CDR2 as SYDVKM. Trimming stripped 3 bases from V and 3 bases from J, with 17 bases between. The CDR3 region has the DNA TGTGCCAGCAGTTTCTGGGCAGGGAAGTTACCTAATGAAAAACTGTTTTTT. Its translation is CASSFWAGKLPNEKLFF.

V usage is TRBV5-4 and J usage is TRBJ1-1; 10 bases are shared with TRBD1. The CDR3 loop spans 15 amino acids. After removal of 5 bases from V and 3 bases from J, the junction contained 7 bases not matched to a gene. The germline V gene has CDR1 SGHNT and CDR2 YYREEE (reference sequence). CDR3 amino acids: CASRPPTGGDTEAFF. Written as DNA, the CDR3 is TGTGCCAGCAGGCCCCCGACAGGGGGCGACACTGAAGCTTTCTTT.

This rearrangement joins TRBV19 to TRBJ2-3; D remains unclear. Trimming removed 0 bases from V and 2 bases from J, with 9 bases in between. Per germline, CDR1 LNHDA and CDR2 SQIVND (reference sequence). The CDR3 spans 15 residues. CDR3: CASSIDTIFTDTQYF. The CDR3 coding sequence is TGTGCCAGTAGTATAGATACGATTTTCACAGATACGCAGTATTTT. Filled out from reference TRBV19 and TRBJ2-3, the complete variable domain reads DGGITQSPKYLFRKEGQNVTLSCEQNLNHDAMYWYRQDPGQGLRLIYYSQIVNDFQKGDIAEGYSVSREKKESFPLTVTSAQKNPTAFYLCASSIDTIFTDTQYFGPGTRLTVL.